Given below is one T cell receptor (beta chain) in context. Original data processing: It was from reference gene primer amplification that nucleated cell counts were estimated. Measured with immunoSEQ multiplex PCR; TCRdb has only the in-frame clones, and not every one. That table gives V, J and clone size, and the DNA gave D and trimming. The sample contains over 150,000 clones, 84% of which appear only once. The data stem from a study of blood T cell repertoires in COVID-19. This CDR3 comprises 16 residues. With 0 bases removed from V and 5 bases from J, the gap between germline ends came to 16 bases. From germline, CDR1 is LNHDA and CDR2 SQIVND (reference sequence). Participants had their cohort set by participant-reported clinical history.

This clonotype was sampled from a woman in her 30s who had recovered from COVID-19. The material sequenced was PBMCs or T cells enriched from blood (not recorded which). The rearrangement links TRBV19 to TRBJ2-5, with a weak D call TRBD1 (6 bases). The DNA for the CDR3 is TGTGCCAGTAGTATAGAGTCGTACGAGGGGGAGGAGACCCAGTACTTC. Translating gives CASSIESYEGEETQYF. The complete variable domain, with remaining parts taken from reference TRBV19 and TRBJ2-5, reads DGGITQSPKYLFRKEGQNVTLSCEQNLNHDAMYWYRQDPGQGLRLIYYSQIVNDFQKGDIAEGYSVSREKKESFPLTVTSAQKNPTAFYLCASSIESYEGEETQYFGPGTRLLVL.